This TCR beta chain was documented in a study of shared clonotypes between healthy human individuals. Genomic DNA (from each subset) was split evenly across several immunoSEQ plates. Sequencing was performed with immunoSEQ multiplex PCR; in TCRdb, only in-frame clones are kept and a portion is missing. This table has about 490,000 clones, around 78% appearing once. Germline CDR1 and CDR2: SGHNT and YYREEE (reference sequence). Trimming removed 2 bases at V and 2 bases at J, with 5 bases between. This CDR3 spans 13 amino acids. V usage is TRBV5-4 and J usage is TRBJ1-3; D is undetermined. This TCR derives from a woman aged 40 to 49 in good health. Some clones in this sample may be carry-over from other donors' samples. What was sequenced was PBMCs. The CDR3 coding sequence is TGTGCCAGCAGCTTAGCCCCTGGAAACACCATATATTTT. Its translation is CASSLAPGNTIYF.